This T cell receptor (beta chain) was sequenced in a study of cytomegalovirus exposure and HLA in healthy donors. Study-level results: It was approximately 160 TCR beta chains that were listed as cytomegalovirus-associated. Researchers reported that three CMV-associated chains were confirmed in vitro as CMV antigen-specific. For TCR beta chains, V- and J-gene trimming was later linked to a missense DCLRE1C variant.

Healthy bone marrow donors made up the cohort. The PCR had 60 Vbeta and 13 Jbeta primers. Profiling relied on immunoSEQ multiplex PCR, and the TCRdb table lists in-frame clones only, not all of them. Of roughly 92,000 clones in the sample, approximately 7.7% were seen once. Comments on this clone: Its matching antigen is unknown. The identical CDR3 is also encoded by other nucleotide sequences in the sample.

Input material: PBMCs. The source of this sequence is a man over 45 in good health and CMV-seronegative.

Here the CDR3 DNA reads TGTGCCAGTAGTATCCGAGGGAACACCGGGGAGCTGTTTTTT. This sequence encodes CASSIRGNTGELFF. The genes are TRBV19 and TRBJ2-2; D uncertain. V lost 3 bases and J 1 base, leaving 6 bases between the germline ends. The CDR3 spans 14 residues. The germline V gene has CDR1 LNHDA and CDR2 SQIVND (reference sequence).